This TCR beta chain was sequenced for a study of T-cell memory formation after mild COVID-19. Study results and caveats: Cross-reactive memory appears to have joined, as suggested by some responding clones showing up in pre-infection memory. Whether second-wave clones peaking at day 37 were SARS-CoV-2 specific went unconfirmed.

Researchers used 5'RACE with constant-segment primers to make TCR alpha and TCR beta cDNA libraries that carry sample barcodes and UMIs. TCRdb re-called the 5' RACE reads through MiXCR, storing one row per CDR3 protein. The sample carries around 110,000 distinct CDR3 sequences, 17% recorded once. A remark on this clonotype: What it binds is unknown.

Material for sequencing was PBMCs or a T cell subset sorted from them (not recorded which). The TCR was taken from an adult woman who had mild COVID-19 (a few samples of this study predate the infection). Cell type and time point are not known.

The CDR3 DNA follows: TGCGCCAGCAGCCAAGAACCAGGGGCCGCCTACGAGCAGTACTTC. It is translated as CASSQEPGAAYEQYF. This chain connects TRBV4-1 to TRBJ2-7; weak D call: TRBD1 (6 bases). This CDR3 spans 15 amino acids. V lost 0 bases and J 2 bases, leaving 11 bases between the germline ends. Germline V gives CDR1 MGHRA, CDR2 YSYEKL.